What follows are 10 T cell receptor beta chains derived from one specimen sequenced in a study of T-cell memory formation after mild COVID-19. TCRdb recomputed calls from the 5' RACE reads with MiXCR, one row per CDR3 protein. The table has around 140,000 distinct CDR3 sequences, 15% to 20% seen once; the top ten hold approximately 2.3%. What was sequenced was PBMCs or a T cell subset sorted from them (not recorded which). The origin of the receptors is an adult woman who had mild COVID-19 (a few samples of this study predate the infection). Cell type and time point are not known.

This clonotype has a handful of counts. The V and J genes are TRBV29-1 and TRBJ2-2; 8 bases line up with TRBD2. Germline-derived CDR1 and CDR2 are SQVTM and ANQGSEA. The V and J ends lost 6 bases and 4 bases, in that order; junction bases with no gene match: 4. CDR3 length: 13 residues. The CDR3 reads CSVATSGTGELFF. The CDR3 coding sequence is TGCAGCGTCGCTACTAGCGGCACCGGGGAGCTGTTTTTT.

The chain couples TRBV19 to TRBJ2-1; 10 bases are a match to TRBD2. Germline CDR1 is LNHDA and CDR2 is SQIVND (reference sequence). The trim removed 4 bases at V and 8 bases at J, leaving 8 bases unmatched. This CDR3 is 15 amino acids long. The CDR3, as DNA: TGTGCCAGTAGTAATAGCGGGAGGTATTATGATGAGCAGTTCTTC. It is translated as CASSNSGRYYDEQFF.

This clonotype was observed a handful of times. The CDR3 spells CASSSEYRGLGTEAFF. Here the CDR3 DNA reads TGCGCCAGCAGCTCGGAGTACAGGGGCCTTGGGACTGAAGCTTTCTTT. The V call is TRBV5-1, the J call TRBJ1-1, with 7 nucleotides matching TRBD1. With V trimmed by 3 bases and J by 5 bases, 13 bases remained unmatched. The CDR3 runs to 16 residues. Germline V gene data show CDR1 as SGHRS and CDR2 as YFSETQ.

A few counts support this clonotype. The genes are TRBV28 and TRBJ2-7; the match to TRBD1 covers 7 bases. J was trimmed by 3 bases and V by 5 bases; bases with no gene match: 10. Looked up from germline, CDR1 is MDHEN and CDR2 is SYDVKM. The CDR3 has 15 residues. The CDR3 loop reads CASSTPWNRGYEQYF. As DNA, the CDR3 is TGTGCCAGCAGTACCCCCTGGAACAGGGGCTACGAGCAGTACTTC.

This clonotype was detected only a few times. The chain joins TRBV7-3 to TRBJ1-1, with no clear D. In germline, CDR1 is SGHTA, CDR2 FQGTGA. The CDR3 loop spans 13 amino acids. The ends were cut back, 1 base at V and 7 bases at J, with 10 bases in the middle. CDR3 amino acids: CASSLNSGREAFF. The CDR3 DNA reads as TGTGCCAGCAGCTTAAATTCGGGTCGTGAAGCTTTCTTT.

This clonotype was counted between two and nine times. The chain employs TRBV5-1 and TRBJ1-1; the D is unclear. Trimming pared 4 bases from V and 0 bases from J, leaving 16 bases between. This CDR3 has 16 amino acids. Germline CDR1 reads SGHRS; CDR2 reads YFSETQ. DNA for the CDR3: TGCGCCAGCAGCCCAAAAGGAGGGAGGCTGAACACTGAAGCTTTCTTT. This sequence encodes CASSPKGGRLNTEAFF.

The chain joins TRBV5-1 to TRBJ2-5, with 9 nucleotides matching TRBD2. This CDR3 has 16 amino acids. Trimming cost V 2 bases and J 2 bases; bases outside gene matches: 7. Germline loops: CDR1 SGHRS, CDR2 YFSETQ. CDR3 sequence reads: CASSFGAGGGQETQYF. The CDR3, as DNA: TGCGCCAGCAGCTTTGGTGCGGGAGGGGGACAAGAGACCCAGTACTTC.

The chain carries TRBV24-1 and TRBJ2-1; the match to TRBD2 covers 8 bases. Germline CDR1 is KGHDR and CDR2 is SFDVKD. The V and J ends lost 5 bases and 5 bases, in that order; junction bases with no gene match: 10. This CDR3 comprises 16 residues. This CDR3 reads CATSGAGTRRDNEQFF. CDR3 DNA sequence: TGTGCCACCAGTGGTGCCGGGACTAGACGTGACAATGAGCAGTTCTTC.

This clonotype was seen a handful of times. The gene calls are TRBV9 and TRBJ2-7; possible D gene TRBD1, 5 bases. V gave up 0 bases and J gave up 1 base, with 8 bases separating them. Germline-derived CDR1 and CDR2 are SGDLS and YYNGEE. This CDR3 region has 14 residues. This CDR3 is CASSVDRHSYEQYF. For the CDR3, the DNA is TGTGCCAGCAGCGTAGACAGGCATTCCTACGAGCAGTACTTC.

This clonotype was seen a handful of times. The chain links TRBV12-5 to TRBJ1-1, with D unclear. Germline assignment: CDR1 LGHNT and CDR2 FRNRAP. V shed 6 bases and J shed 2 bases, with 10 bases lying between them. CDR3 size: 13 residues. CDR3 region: CASGWEVNTEAFF. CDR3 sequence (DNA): TGTGCTAGTGGATGGGAGGTTAACACTGAAGCTTTCTTT.